This T cell receptor beta chain emerged from a study of T cell changes during pregnancy in multiple sclerosis. The germline gives CDR1 GTSNPN, CDR2 SVGIG (reference sequence). CDR3 length equals 14 residues. Trimming took off 4 bases at V and 6 bases at J, with 18 bases between the two ends. Only in-frame clones appear in the TCRdb table, and some are missing; sequencing was by immunoSEQ multiplex PCR. The sample holds 15,000 to 20,000 clones, roughly 84% seen once. The starting material was CD8+ T cells from peripheral blood mononuclear cells, obtained in the third trimester of pregnancy. The chain uses TRBV30 and TRBJ1-1, with D possibly matching TRBD1 (5 bases). The sequence derives from a female donor in good health, enrolled as a control in a pregnancy study. The CDR3, as DNA: TGTGCCTGGATTAACCCGGGGGTTGCCTCTGAAGCTTTCTTT. Translated, it gives CAWINPGVASEAFF.